This T cell receptor (beta chain) originates from a study of T cells in Graves' hyperthyroidism and ophthalmopathy. The TCR beta CDR3 regions underwent amplification using RNA transcripts as the source. HTBI primers were the set used in a first-round RT-PCR of the TCR CDR3. One entry per CDR3 protein results from TCRdb running MiXCR on the multiplex PCR reads. The sample holds roughly 100,000 distinct CDR3 sequences, roughly 44% seen once. To note about this clonotype: Its specificity is not known. One junction end does not reproduce the germline sequence, and a read error may be involved.

General observations from the study: Most expanded thyroid clonotypes above 0.001 recurred in blood.

Germline CDR1 and CDR2: MGHDK and SYGVNS. This CDR3 contains 14 residues. The gene calls are TRBV25-1 and TRBJ2-1; the D gene is possibly TRBD2 (6 bases). What was sequenced was blood. This TCR came from a man in his forties with Graves' hyperthyroidism. This CDR3 is CTSSIRDLNNEQFF. The CDR3 region has the DNA TGTACCAGCAGTATCCGGGACTTAAACAATGAGCAGTTCTTC.